This T cell receptor beta chain was captured by sequencing in a study of blood T cell repertoires in COVID-19. Looking at the study overall: Sites in the United States, Italy and Spain provided acute and convalescent COVID-19 samples. Nucleic acid was either cDNA or gDNA, and it came from T cells, B-cell-depleted T cells, or PBMCs.

Measured with immunoSEQ multiplex PCR; TCRdb has only the in-frame clones, and not every one. This table has about 200,000 clones, just over 85% appearing once. This study enrolled people aged 18 to 89 from about 26 US geographic areas. Participants reported their clinical history, and cohort assignment relied on those reports. Looked up from germline, CDR1 is SGHVS and CDR2 is FQNEAQ. The germline V and J ends were trimmed by 4 bases and 4 bases, with 14 bases remaining between them. The length of the CDR3 is 15 residues. Sequencing was performed on PBMCs or T cells enriched from blood (not recorded which). This clonotype was obtained from a woman in her forties with acute COVID-19. This sequence joins TRBV7-8 and TRBJ1-5, with D tentatively TRBD1 (6 bases). The CDR3 protein is CASSSHRVLNQPQHF. CDR3 sequence (DNA): TGTGCCAGCAGCTCTCACAGGGTACTAAATCAGCCCCAGCATTTT.